Here is one TCR beta chain with its context. TCRdb's table, derived via immunoSEQ multiplex PCR, lists solely in-frame clones and lacks some. This table has almost 250,000 clones, 86% appearing once. This entry comes from a study of blood T cell repertoires in COVID-19. About the study: Specimens from acute and convalescent COVID-19 originated in the United States, Italy and Spain. The cDNA or gDNA used as material had been derived from T cells, B-cell-depleted T cells, or PBMCs.

Per the germline V gene, CDR1 is SGHRS and CDR2 is YFSETQ. V lost 3 bases to trimming and J lost 6 bases; unmatched junction nucleotides: 5. This CDR3 region has 14 residues. This receptor was obtained from a woman older than 75 with COVID-19, enrolled during active disease. The sequenced sample consisted of peripheral blood. V and J are TRBV5-1 and TRBJ2-1, with 8 nucleotides matching TRBD2. CDR3 region: CASSWGTSVNEQFF. The CDR3 coding sequence is TGCGCCAGCAGCTGGGGGACTAGTGTCAATGAGCAGTTCTTC.